This T cell receptor beta chain was profiled in a study of long-term antiretroviral therapy in people with HIV. Each HIV participant was treated in the United States. The cryopreserved samples used held roughly 0.9-11 million PBMC prior to extraction of DNA. Runs used v3.0 of the immunoSEQ assay and were done at survey level. Assay: immunoSEQ multiplex PCR; the TCRdb copy retains only in-frame clones and omits some. Of 20,000 to 25,000 clones in the sample, 65% to 85% were seen once. Study-level findings and limits: Relative to control repertoires, HIV repertoires exhibited narrower CDR3 length ranges.

With regard to this clone: The antigen remains unidentified.

Sequencing was performed on unsorted PBMCs, taken around 1.7 years before starting antiretroviral therapy. This TCR was sampled from a woman aged 35 to 49 with HIV.

CDR3: CASSSWASDEKLFF. The CDR3 DNA sequence: TGTGCCAGCAGCTCATGGGCGTCGGATGAAAAACTGTTTTTT. V gene TRBV7-9 combines with J gene TRBJ1-4; D is unclear. Germline V gene sequence: CDR1 SEHNR, CDR2 FQNEAQ (reference sequence). The CDR3 extends over 14 amino acids. The ends were cut back, 4 bases at V and 6 bases at J, with 12 bases in the middle.